This T cell receptor (beta chain) derives from a study of breast tumors, draining lymph nodes, adjacent tissues. Study-level points and caveats: Compared with basal-like, luminal-like tumors shared significantly more repertoire with nontumor tissue. Tumors had less TCR diversity than lymph nodes, more than nontumor tissue.

The CDR3 has 17 amino acids. Germline V lookup: CDR1 LGHNA, CDR2 YNFKEQ. The J segment lost 5 bases and the V segment lost 0 bases, leaving 8 bases of the junction unmatched. Samples came from axillary lymph nodes draining the breast cancer. This clonotype was seen at least ten times. Its target is unknown. TCRdb recomputed calls from the multiplex PCR reads with MiXCR, one row per CDR3 protein. This sample has approximately 210,000 distinct CDR3 sequences, with around 34% found just once. The TCR was taken from a female donor with breast cancer. Some clones in this sample may be carry-over from other donors' samples. The V and J genes are TRBV4-2 and TRBJ1-2; 11 positions match TRBD1. Sequenced sample: axillary lymph node tissue. CDR3 amino acids: CASSQDIRTGGGYGYTF. For the CDR3, the DNA is TGTGCCAGCAGCCAAGATATAAGGACAGGGGGCGGGTATGGCTACACCTTC.